These 22 T cell receptor beta chains share one sample of origin, sequenced in a study of T cells in Graves' hyperthyroidism and ophthalmopathy. Template material for amplifying TCR beta CDR3 regions consisted of RNA transcripts. With the HTBI primer set, the TCR CDR3 went through a first round of RT-PCR. TCRdb ran MiXCR on the multiplex PCR reads and lists one entry per CDR3 protein. The sample includes about 180,000 distinct CDR3 sequences, about a sixth seen only once; the top ten take 25% to 35%. Sequenced material: blood. Source of these receptors: a woman aged 45-60 years with Graves' hyperthyroidism.

This clonotype was seen at least ten times. The rearrangement joins TRBV7-3 to TRBJ1-5, with unresolved D. Looked up from germline, CDR1 is SGHTA and CDR2 is FQGTGA. V lost 5 bases and J lost 7, with 12 bases in between. The CDR3 is 13 amino acids. CDR3 in amino acids: CASSLSEGQPQHF. Written as DNA, the CDR3 is TGTGCCAGCAGCCTCTCCGAAGGACAGCCCCAGCATTTT.

In this sample, this clonotype turned up many times. This sequence joins TRBV28 and TRBJ2-3; the match to TRBD2 covers 10 bases. This CDR3 contains 17 residues. The V gene end was trimmed by 5 bases and the J gene end by 7 bases; junction bases not matched to a gene: 15. CDR1 MDHEN and CDR2 SYDVKM come from the germline V gene. In DNA, the CDR3 is TGTGCCAGCAGTGCCCGGGGGAGCGGGGGGGCCCGGCATACGCAGTATTTT. It is translated as CASSARGSGGARHTQYF.

This clonotype was recorded at least ten times. The rearrangement links TRBV6-5 to TRBJ1-2, with D possibly being TRBD1 (5 bases). The length of the CDR3 is 13 residues. Looked up from germline, CDR1 is MNHEY and CDR2 is SVGAGI. The V end lost 8 bases, the J end lost 5 bases, and 15 bases lay between the germline ends. Written as DNA, the CDR3 is TGTGCCAGCGTTTTAGGACAAGGGTATGGCTACACCTTC. This codes for CASVLGQGYGYTF.

This clonotype was seen many times. V is TRBV19 and J is TRBJ2-7; 9 bases align to TRBD2. J lost 3 bases, V lost 6 bases, and 9 bases had no gene match. CDR1 LNHDA and CDR2 SQIVND come from the germline V gene (reference sequence). This CDR3 spans 15 amino acids. The CDR3 here is CASSPTAGGLYEQYF. CDR3 in DNA: TGTGCCAGTAGCCCCACAGCGGGGGGCCTCTACGAGCAGTACTTC.

Ten or more counts support this clonotype. The chain couples TRBV29-1 to TRBJ2-7; no definite D call. Trimming took off 3 bases at V and 5 bases at J, with 17 bases between the two ends. The CDR3 loop spans 14 amino acids. Germline V lookup: CDR1 SQVTM, CDR2 ANQGSEA. CDR3 nucleotide sequence: TGCAGCGTTGAGGTACAGTCAGGAGTCCACGAGCAGTACTTC. The encoded protein is CSVEVQSGVHEQYF.

This clonotype occurred many times. This chain uses TRBV5-4 with TRBJ1-1, with unresolved D. V lost 2 bases to trimming and J lost 0 bases, with 5 bases between them. The CDR3 loop spans 13 amino acids. The germline gives CDR1 SGHNT, CDR2 YYREEE (reference sequence). The DNA of the CDR3 is TGTGCCAGCAGCTTATATGTGAACACTGAAGCTTTCTTT. Its protein is CASSLYVNTEAFF.

This clonotype was seen ten or more times. V gene TRBV5-1 combines with J gene TRBJ2-3; D tentatively fits TRBD1 or TRBD2 (6 bases each). CDR1 is SGHRS, CDR2 YFSETQ, per germline. Deletions cut 0 bases from V and 5 bases from J, with 10 bases between. The CDR3 extends over 14 amino acids. Here the CDR3 DNA reads TGCGCCAGCAGCTTGGCGGGGGCTGGAGATACGCAGTATTTT. Its protein product is CASSLAGAGDTQYF.

About this clonotype: A much more abundant neighbour one base away suggests this may be a read error. This chain connects TRBV5-1 to TRBJ1-2; 7 bases map to TRBD1. This CDR3 contains 15 residues. The junction had 8 bases not matched to a gene; V was cut back by 2 bases and J by 4 bases. Germline V gene lookup returns CDR1 SGHRS and CDR2 YFSETQ. The CDR3 sequence: CASSLAGTAAYGYTF. In DNA form, the CDR3 reads TGCGCCAGCAGCTTAGCCGGGACAGCCGCCTATGGCTACACCTTC. Combining the CDR3 with reference TRBV5-1 and TRBJ1-2 gives the whole variable domain KAGVTQTPRYLIKTRGQQVTLSCSPISGHRSVSWYQQTPGQGLQFLFEYFSETQRNKGNFPGRFSGRQFSNSRSEMNVSTLELGDSALYLCASSLAGTAAYGYTFGSGTRLTVV.

This clonotype was detected many times. V usage is TRBV5-1 and J usage is TRBJ2-3; tentative D call: TRBD1 (6 bases). The CDR3 contains 14 residues. Trimming stripped 4 bases from V and 2 bases from J, with 11 bases between. In germline, CDR1 is SGHRS, CDR2 YFSETQ. As DNA, the CDR3 is TGCGCCAGCAGCCCCGGACAGAACACAGATACGCAGTATTTT. It is translated as CASSPGQNTDTQYF.

The sample holds a few counts of this clonotype. One end of the junction fails to match germline, which may point to a read error. The chain is built from TRBV5-1 and TRBJ2-1; D gene uncertain. The CDR3 consists of 14 residues. From germline, CDR1 is SGHRS and CDR2 YFSETQ. The CDR3 loop is CASSLMAAYNGQFF. CDR3 DNA sequence: TGCGCCAGCAGCTTGATGGCAGCCTACAATGGGCAGTTCTTC.

The sample holds many counts of this clonotype. The chain uses TRBV12-3 or TRBV12-4 and TRBJ2-7; D uncertain. CDR3 size: 13 residues. With 1 base removed from V and 1 base from J, the gap between germline ends came to 5 bases. The CDR3 here is CASSLGRSYEQYF. The CDR3 region has the DNA TGTGCCAGCAGTTTAGGCCGATCCTACGAGCAGTACTTC.

This clonotype was observed at least ten times. The chain has TRBV7-3 and TRBJ1-1, with 8 bases aligning to TRBD1. The germline V gene encodes CDR1 SGHTA and CDR2 FQGTGA. The CDR3 runs 15 residues. With 2 bases clipped from V and 1 base from J, the junction kept 3 bases outside the gene matches. The CDR3 protein is CASSLGTGTNTEAFF. CDR3 DNA sequence: TGTGCCAGCAGCTTAGGGACAGGCACGAACACTGAAGCTTTCTTT.

At least ten counts were recorded for this clonotype. The V call is TRBV6-2 or TRBV6-3, the J call TRBJ1-1; 10 nucleotides match TRBD1. Germline CDR1 is MNHEY and CDR2 is SVGEGT. Trimming at V came to 6 bases and at J to 8 bases, leaving 6 bases not matched to a gene. This CDR3 has 13 residues. CDR3 loop: CASRRTGGREAFF. The CDR3 bases are TGTGCCAGCAGACGGACAGGGGGACGGGAAGCTTTCTTT.

Ten or more counts support this clonotype. V is TRBV6-5 and J is TRBJ2-7; the D is unclear. V was clipped by 2 bases and J by 3 bases, with 5 bases between them. This CDR3 spans 12 amino acids. Germline values: CDR1 MNHEY, CDR2 SVGAGI. The CDR3 is CASSYRGYEQYF. The CDR3 DNA is TGTGCCAGCAGTTACCGAGGCTACGAGCAGTACTTC.

On this clonotype: This may stem from a read error, because a much larger clone lies one nucleotide away. This chain links TRBV18 with TRBJ1-1, with 8 bases matching TRBD1. Germline V CDR1 and CDR2: KGHSH, LQKENI. This CDR3 contains 16 residues. Here the CDR3 reads CASSPLGQGGDTEALF. Here the CDR3 DNA reads TGTGCCAGCTCACCACTCGGACAGGGAGGGGACACTGAAGCTCTCTTT.

Many counts were recorded for this clonotype. The chain joins TRBV15 to TRBJ1-4, with no clear D. The germline CDR1 and CDR2 sequences are LNHNV and YYDKDF (reference sequence). V was trimmed by 0 bases and J by 3 bases, leaving 8 bases between them. The CDR3 spans 15 residues. For the CDR3, the DNA is TGTGCCACCAGCAGAGACGTAGGGTCTAATGAAAAACTGTTTTTT. It encodes CATSRDVGSNEKLFF.

This clonotype was observed at least ten times. The chain couples TRBV2 to TRBJ1-2; D perhaps matches TRBD1 (5 bases). From germline, CDR1 is SNHLY and CDR2 FYNNEI. The length of the CDR3 is 12 residues. Trimming pared 5 bases from V and 4 bases from J, leaving 8 bases between. CDR3 amino acids: CASSRDFYGYTF. CDR3 nucleotide sequence: TGTGCCAGCAGTCGGGACTTCTATGGCTACACCTTC.

V usage is TRBV5-1 and J usage is TRBJ1-2; 8 bases agree with TRBD1. The CDR3 has 11 amino acids. In germline, CDR1 is SGHRS, CDR2 YFSETQ. V shed 3 bases, J shed 13 bases, and the junction held 5 bases outside the gene matches. The CDR3 region is CASSSGGVGTF. The CDR3 nucleotides read TGCGCCAGCAGCTCAGGGGGCGTGGGCACCTTC.

The chain couples TRBV28 to TRBJ2-2, with 9 bases matching TRBD2. This CDR3 comprises 16 residues. The J segment lost 5 bases and the V segment lost 6 bases, leaving 10 bases of the junction unmatched. Germline CDR1 is MDHEN and CDR2 is SYDVKM. This CDR3 is CASREGLAGMTGELFF. The CDR3 DNA is TGTGCCAGCAGGGAGGGGCTAGCGGGGATGACCGGGGAGCTGTTTTTT.

The sample holds many counts of this clonotype. This rearrangement joins TRBV2 to TRBJ2-3; D not certain. Germline values: CDR1 SNHLY, CDR2 FYNNEI. Trimming stripped 5 bases from V and 1 base from J, with 4 bases between. The CDR3 has 12 residues. CDR3 amino acids: CASSQGTDTQYF. CDR3 DNA sequence: TGTGCCAGCAGTCAAGGCACAGATACGCAGTATTTT.

In its sample, this clonotype was seen many times. The chain uses TRBV7-9 and TRBJ2-7; no reliable D call. The CDR3 extends over 16 amino acids. Germline V gene sequence: CDR1 SEHNR, CDR2 FQNEAQ (reference sequence). V was pared by 5 bases and J by 3 bases, with 20 bases between. CDR3 nucleotide sequence: TGTGCCAGCAGCCCCCACCCGTCGGGCAGCTTCTACGAGCAGTACTTC. This gives the protein CASSPHPSGSFYEQYF. The full variable domain, its missing parts supplied by reference TRBV7-9 and TRBJ2-7, is DTGVSQNPRHKITKRGQNVTFRCDPISEHNRLYWYRQTLGQGPEFLTYFQNEAQLEKSRLLSDRFSAERPKGSFSTLEIQRTEQGDSAMYLCASSPHPSGSFYEQYFGPGTRLTVT.

In this sample, this clonotype turned up a few times. This may be a read error, as it is one base from a much larger clone. The chain uses TRBV20-1 and TRBJ2-7; D is unresolved. This CDR3 is built from 14 residues. V was pared by 6 bases and J by 1 base, with 16 bases between. CDR1 is DFQATT and CDR2 is SNEGSKA in the germline V gene (reference sequence). CDR3 residues: CSATEPGASYEQYF. The CDR3 DNA reads as TGCAGTGCCACGGAGCCTGGAGCGTCCTACGAGCAGTACTTC.